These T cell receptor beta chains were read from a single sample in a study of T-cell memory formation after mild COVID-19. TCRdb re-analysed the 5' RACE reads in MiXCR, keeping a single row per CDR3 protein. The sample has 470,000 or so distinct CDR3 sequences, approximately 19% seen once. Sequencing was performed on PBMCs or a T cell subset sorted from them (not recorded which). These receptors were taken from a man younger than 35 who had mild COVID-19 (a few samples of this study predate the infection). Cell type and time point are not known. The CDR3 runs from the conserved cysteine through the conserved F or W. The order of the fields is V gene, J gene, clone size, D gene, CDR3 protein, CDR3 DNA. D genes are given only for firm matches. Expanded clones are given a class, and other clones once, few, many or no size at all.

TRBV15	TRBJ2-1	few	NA	CATQSPIGKRNEQFF	TGTGCCACCCAGAGCCCGATCGGTAAGCGAAATGAGCAGTTCTTC
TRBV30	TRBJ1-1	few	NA	CAWKSLNTEAFF	TGTGCCTGGAAAAGTTTGAACACTGAAGCTTTCTTT
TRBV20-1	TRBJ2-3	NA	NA	CSARSWGGQTDTQYF	TGCAGTGCTCGTAGTTGGGGGGGGCAAACAGATACGCAGTATTTT
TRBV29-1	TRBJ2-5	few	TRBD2	CSSSGSNTETQYF	TGCAGCTCTAGCGGGTCCAACACGGAGACCCAGTACTTC
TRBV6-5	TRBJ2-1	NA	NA	CASSILWGAYNEQFF	TGTGCCAGCAGTATTCTATGGGGGGCCTACAATGAGCAGTTCTTC
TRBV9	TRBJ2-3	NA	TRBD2	CASSVGTSGVADTQYF	TGTGCCAGCAGCGTGGGGACTAGCGGGGTGGCAGATACGCAGTATTTT
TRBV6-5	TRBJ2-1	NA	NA	CASSYSQGGEQFF	TGTGCCAGCAGTTACTCACAGGGTGGGGAGCAGTTCTTC
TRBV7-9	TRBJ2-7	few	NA	CASSVLGFYEQYF	TGTGCCAGCAGCGTCCTGGGGTTCTACGAGCAGTACTTC
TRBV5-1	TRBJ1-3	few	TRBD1	CASSLGLEHRTGINTIYF	TGCGCCAGCAGCTTGGGGCTTGAGCATAGGACAGGAATAAACACCATATATTTT
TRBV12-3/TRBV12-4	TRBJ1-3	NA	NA	CASSLQQGSGNTIYF	TGTGCCAGCAGTTTACAGCAGGGGTCTGGAAACACCATATATTTT
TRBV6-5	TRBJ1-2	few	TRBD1	CASRKGTGGGYTF	TGTGCCAGCAGAAAAGGGACAGGGGGAGGCTACACCTTC
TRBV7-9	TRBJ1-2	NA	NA	CASSLVVNYGYTF	TGTGCCAGCAGCTTAGTTGTGAACTATGGCTACACCTTC
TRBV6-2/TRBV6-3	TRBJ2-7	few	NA	CASSYAGHRLGEQYF	TGTGCCAGCAGTTACGCAGGCCACCGCCTCGGCGAGCAGTACTTC
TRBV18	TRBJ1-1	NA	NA	CASSQSEGPMNTEAFF	TGTGCCAGCTCCCAGTCGGAGGGGCCCATGAACACTGAAGCTTTCTTT
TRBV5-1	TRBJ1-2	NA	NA	CASKLYVWGASNYGYTF	TGCGCCAGCAAGTTATACGTGTGGGGGGCCTCTAACTATGGCTACACCTTC
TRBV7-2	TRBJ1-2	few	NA	CASSHSRQFPTNYGYTF	TGTGCCAGCAGCCATTCCAGACAGTTTCCTACAAACTATGGCTACACCTTC
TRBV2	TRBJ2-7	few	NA	CASRSPVGEQYF	TGTGCCAGCCGGAGCCCTGTGGGCGAGCAGTACTTC
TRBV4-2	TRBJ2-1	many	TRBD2	CASSQVLASGGLSSYNEQFF	TGTGCCAGCAGCCAAGTTTTGGCTAGCGGGGGCCTTAGCTCCTACAATGAGCAGTTCTTC
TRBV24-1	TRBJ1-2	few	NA	CATSDSGQKNYGYTF	TGTGCCACCAGTGATTCTGGACAGAAAAACTATGGCTACACCTTC
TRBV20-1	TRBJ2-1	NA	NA	CSASRGAAYNEQFF	TGCAGTGCTAGCAGGGGGGCGGCTTACAATGAGCAGTTCTTC
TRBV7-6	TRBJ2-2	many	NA	CASSLPSNTGELFF	TGTGCCAGCAGCTTACCCTCAAATACCGGGGAGCTGTTTTTT
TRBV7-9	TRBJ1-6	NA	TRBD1	CASSARSSDRVNSPLHF	TGTGCCAGCAGCGCACGGAGCTCCGACAGGGTTAATTCACCCCTCCACTTT